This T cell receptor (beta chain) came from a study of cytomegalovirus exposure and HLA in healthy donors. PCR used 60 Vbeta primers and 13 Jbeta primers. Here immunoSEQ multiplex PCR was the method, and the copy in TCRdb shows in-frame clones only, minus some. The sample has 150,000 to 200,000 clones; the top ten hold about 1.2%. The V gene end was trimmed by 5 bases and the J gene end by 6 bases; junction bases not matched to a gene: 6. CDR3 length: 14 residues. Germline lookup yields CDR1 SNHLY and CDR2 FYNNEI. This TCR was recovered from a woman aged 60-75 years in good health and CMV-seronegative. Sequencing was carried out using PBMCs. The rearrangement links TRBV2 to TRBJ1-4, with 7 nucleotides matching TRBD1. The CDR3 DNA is TGTGCCAGCAGTCCCGACAGGGACGATGAAAAACTGTTTTTT. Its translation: CASSPDRDDEKLFF.